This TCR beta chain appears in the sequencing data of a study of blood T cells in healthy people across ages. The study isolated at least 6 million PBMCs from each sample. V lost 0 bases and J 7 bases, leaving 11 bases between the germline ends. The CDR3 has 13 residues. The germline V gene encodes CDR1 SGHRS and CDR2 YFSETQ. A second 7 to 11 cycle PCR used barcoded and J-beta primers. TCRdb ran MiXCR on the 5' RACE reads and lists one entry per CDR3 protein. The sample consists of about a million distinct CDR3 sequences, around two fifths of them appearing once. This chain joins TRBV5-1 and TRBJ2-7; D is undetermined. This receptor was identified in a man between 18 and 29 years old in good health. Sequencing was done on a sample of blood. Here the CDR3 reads CASSLESDNEQYF. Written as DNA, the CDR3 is TGCGCCAGCAGCTTGGAGTCTGACAATGAGCAGTACTTC. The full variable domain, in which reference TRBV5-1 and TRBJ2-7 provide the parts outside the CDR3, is KAGVTQTPRYLIKTRGQQVTLSCSPISGHRSVSWYQQTPGQGLQFLFEYFSETQRNKGNFPGRFSGRQFSNSRSEMNVSTLELGDSALYLCASSLESDNEQYFGPGTRLTVT.